One TCR beta chain is described in this entry. Its antigen remains unknown. The record originates from a study of siplizumab effects on memory and regulatory T cells. Study outcomes and limitations: Proliferating Tregs taken from siplizumab cultures were not shown to have a confirmed suppressive function. Naive T cells, seemingly more diverse than memory cells, seemed major alloresponse contributors.

Germline V gene lookup returns CDR1 MRHNA and CDR2 SNTAGT. The CDR3 is 16 amino acids. Trimming pared 4 bases from V and 5 bases from J, leaving 18 bases between. Using immunoSEQ multiplex PCR, the repertoire was profiled, and TCRdb retains in-frame clones only, with some absent. This repertoire shows about 120,000 clones, about 95% found once; its top ten account for under 2%. The sequencing sample was made of non-Treg CD4+ T cells sorted from blood. V and J are TRBV6-4 and TRBJ2-1; D might be TRBD2 (5 bases). This sequence originates from a human donor in good health. The CDR3 region is CASSAQTTTSHNEQFF. Written as DNA, the CDR3 is TGTGCCAGCAGTGCCCAGACTACCACCTCTCACAATGAGCAGTTCTTC.